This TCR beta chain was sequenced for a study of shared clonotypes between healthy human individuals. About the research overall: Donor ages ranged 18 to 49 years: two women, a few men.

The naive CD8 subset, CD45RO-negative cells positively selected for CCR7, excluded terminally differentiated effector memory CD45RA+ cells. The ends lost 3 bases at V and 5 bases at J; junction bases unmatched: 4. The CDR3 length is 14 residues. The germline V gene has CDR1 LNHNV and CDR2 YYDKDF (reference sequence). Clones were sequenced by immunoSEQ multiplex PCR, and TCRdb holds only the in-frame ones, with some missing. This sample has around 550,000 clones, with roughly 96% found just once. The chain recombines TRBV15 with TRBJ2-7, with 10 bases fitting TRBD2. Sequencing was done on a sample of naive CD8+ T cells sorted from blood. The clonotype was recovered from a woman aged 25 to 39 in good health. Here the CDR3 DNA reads TGTGCCACCAGCAGCACTAGCGGGATTGACGAGCAGTACTTC. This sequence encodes CATSSTSGIDEQYF.